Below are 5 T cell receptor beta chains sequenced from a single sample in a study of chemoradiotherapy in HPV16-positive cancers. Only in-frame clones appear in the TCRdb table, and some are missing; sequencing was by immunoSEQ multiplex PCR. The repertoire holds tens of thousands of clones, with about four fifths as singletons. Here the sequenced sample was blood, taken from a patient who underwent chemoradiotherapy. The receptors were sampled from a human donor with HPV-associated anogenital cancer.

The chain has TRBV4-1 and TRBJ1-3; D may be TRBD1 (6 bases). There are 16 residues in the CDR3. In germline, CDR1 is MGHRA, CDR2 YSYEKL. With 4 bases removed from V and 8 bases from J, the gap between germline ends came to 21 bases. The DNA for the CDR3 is TGCGCCAGCAGCCCCATGAACAGGGCTTTTAGGGACACCATATATTTT. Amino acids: CASSPMNRAFRDTIYF.

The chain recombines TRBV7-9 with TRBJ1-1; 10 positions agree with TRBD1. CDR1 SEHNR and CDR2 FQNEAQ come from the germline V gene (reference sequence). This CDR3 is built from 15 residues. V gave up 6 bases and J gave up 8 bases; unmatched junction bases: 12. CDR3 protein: CASRPGTGEWGEAFF. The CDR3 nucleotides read TGTGCCAGCAGACCGGGGACAGGGGAGTGGGGAGAAGCTTTCTTT. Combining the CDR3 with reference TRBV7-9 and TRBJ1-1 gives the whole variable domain DTGVSQNPRHKITKRGQNVTFRCDPISEHNRLYWYRQTLGQGPEFLTYFQNEAQLEKSRLLSDRFSAERPKGSFSTLEIQRTEQGDSAMYLCASRPGTGEWGEAFFGQGTRLTVV.

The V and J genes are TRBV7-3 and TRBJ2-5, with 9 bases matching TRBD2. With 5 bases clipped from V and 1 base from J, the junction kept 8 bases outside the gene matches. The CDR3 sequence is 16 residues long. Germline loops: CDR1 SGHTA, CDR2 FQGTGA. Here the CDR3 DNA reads TGTGCCAGCAGCCTCACCACAGCGGGGGGCCAAGAGACCCAGTACTTC. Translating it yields CASSLTTAGGQETQYF.

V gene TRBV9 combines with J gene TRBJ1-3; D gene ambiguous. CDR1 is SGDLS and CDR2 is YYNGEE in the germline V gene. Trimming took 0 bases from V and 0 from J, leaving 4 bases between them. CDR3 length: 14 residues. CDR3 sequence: CASSVAFSGNTIYF. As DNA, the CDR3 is TGTGCCAGCAGCGTAGCTTTCTCTGGAAACACCATATATTTT.

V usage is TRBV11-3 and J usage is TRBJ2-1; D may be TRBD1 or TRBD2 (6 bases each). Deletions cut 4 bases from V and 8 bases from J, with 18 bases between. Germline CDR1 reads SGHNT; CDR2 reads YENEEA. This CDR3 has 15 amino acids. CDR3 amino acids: CASSSRGGLNDEQFF. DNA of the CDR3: TGTGCCAGCAGCTCACGAGGGGGGCTTAATGATGAGCAGTTCTTC.